This entry lists 30 T cell receptor beta chains sequenced from one sample in a study of coeliac disease (dated by TCRdb to about 2022). The protocol used for the library was the immunoSEQ multiplex PCR assay. Entries here come from immuneACCESS through TCRdb and include only in-frame sequences with V and J called. Some clones fail to appear in such tables; in the studies checked, an unresolved V gene covers under half of the shortfall, and the cause of the remainder is unknown. This sample has under 5,000 clones in its table, and under 85% of those were observed once. The ten largest account for roughly 4.6% of the sample. The specimen was lamina propria lymphocytes from the gut. This specimen's cell subset or site label, interpreted: lamina propria cell (LPC) fraction of small intestinal biopsy. The receptors derive from a woman between 18 and 30 years old with active celiac disease.

The V and J genes are TRBV4-2 and TRBJ2-1, with 8 bases fitting TRBD1. There are 14 residues in the CDR3. V shed 0 bases and J 12 bases; nucleotides not matched to a gene: 7. Germline values: CDR1 LGHNA, CDR2 YNFKEQ. The CDR3 spells CASSQEDGGTGQFF. As DNA, the CDR3 is TGTGCCAGCAGCCAAGAAGATGGGGGGACAGGGCAGTTCTTC.

V is TRBV19 and J is TRBJ2-7; TRBD2 aligns across 8 bases. The V gene's germline CDR1 is LNHDA and CDR2 SQIVND (reference sequence). The junction had 11 bases not matched to a gene; V was cut back by 4 bases and J by 0 bases. This CDR3 has 17 residues. The CDR3 DNA sequence: TGTGCCAGTAGTAAGGGACTAGTGGGAGGATTCTCCTACGAGCAGTACTTC. As protein: CASSKGLVGGFSYEQYF.

The V and J genes are TRBV21-1 and TRBJ2-7; the DNA was not used to check the table's D call, TRBD2. TRBV21-1 is a pseudogene locus. CDR3 length: 17 residues. The CDR3 protein is CASSKVEGTGGTYEQYF. The CDR3 DNA is TGTGCCAGCAGCAAAGTTGAAGGGACTGGGGGAACCTACGAGCAGTACTTC.

The chain uses TRBV7-9 and TRBJ2-5, with 11 bases fitting TRBD2. CDR1 and CDR2 from the germline V gene are SEHNR and FQNEAQ (reference sequence). CDR3 length equals 17 residues. V lost 5 bases, J lost 4 bases, and 12 bases stayed unmatched. The CDR3 region is CASSLFSGRVRRETQYF. Written as DNA, the CDR3 is TGTGCCAGCAGCCTCTTTAGCGGGAGGGTTAGACGAGAGACCCAGTACTTC. Full variable domain (missing parts from reference TRBV7-9 and TRBJ2-5): DTGVSQNPRHKITKRGQNVTFRCDPISEHNRLYWYRQTLGQGPEFLTYFQNEAQLEKSRLLSDRFSAERPKGSFSTLEIQRTEQGDSAMYLCASSLFSGRVRRETQYFGPGTRLLVL.

The chain is built from TRBV5-5 and TRBJ1-1, with 7 bases matching TRBD1. The J segment lost 3 bases and the V segment lost 5 bases, leaving 7 bases of the junction unmatched. The CDR3 extends over 14 amino acids. Germline V gives CDR1 SGHKS, CDR2 YYEKEE (reference sequence). CDR3 protein: CASSSDREYTEAFF. The CDR3 nucleotides read TGTGCCAGCAGTTCCGACAGGGAGTACACTGAAGCTTTCTTT.

This clone was seen a handful of times. This chain joins TRBV25-1 and TRBJ2-1; a weak D match, TRBD2 (5 bases). The V end was cut by 5 bases, the J end by 6 bases, with 8 bases between. This CDR3 spans 12 amino acids. CDR1 MGHDK and CDR2 SYGVNS come from the germline V gene. The CDR3 DNA sequence: TGTGCCAGCAGTATAACTAGCAATGAGCAGTTCTTC. Translating it yields CASSITSNEQFF.

The chain joins TRBV4-3 to TRBJ2-3; a weak D match, TRBD2 (5 bases). Germline values: CDR1 LGHNA, CDR2 YSLEER. The CDR3 totals 16 residues. Deletions cut 0 bases from V and 0 bases from J, with 10 bases between. The CDR3 DNA reads as TGCGCCAGCAGCCAAGATCGGAGGACTAGCACAGATACGCAGTATTTT. Protein sequence: CASSQDRRTSTDTQYF.

The V and J genes are TRBV9 and TRBJ1-3, with D tentatively TRBD1 (5 bases). The CDR3 length is 17 residues. Per germline, CDR1 SGDLS and CDR2 YYNGEE. The germline V and J ends were trimmed by 0 bases and 0 bases, with 13 bases remaining between them. The CDR3: CASSVAQGSYSGNTIYF. The CDR3 DNA is TGTGCCAGCAGCGTAGCTCAGGGCAGCTACTCTGGAAACACCATATATTTT.

This clone was seen a few times. The V call is TRBV14, the J call TRBJ2-7; TRBD2 aligns across 9 bases. Looked up from germline, CDR1 is SGHDN and CDR2 is FVKESK. The CDR3 contains 15 residues. The V segment lost 6 bases and the J segment 7 bases; nucleotides outside the gene matches: 13. The CDR3: CASSKLTSGREEQYF. The CDR3 DNA reads TGTGCCAGCAGTAAGTTGACTAGCGGCAGGGAGGAGCAGTACTTC.

This chain uses TRBV7-2 with TRBJ2-3; 11 bases agree with TRBD2. CDR3 length: 17 amino acids. Germline CDR1 and CDR2: SGHTA and FQGNSA. V gave up 4 bases and J gave up 2 bases; unmatched junction bases: 8. CDR3 sequence reads: CASSSIAGGPITDTQYF. In DNA form, the CDR3 reads TGTGCCAGCAGCTCAATAGCGGGAGGGCCTATCACAGATACGCAGTATTTT.

The chain links TRBV11-3 to TRBJ2-5, with 9 bases lining up with TRBD2. This CDR3 has 15 amino acids. The V and J ends lost 1 base and 5 bases, in that order; junction bases with no gene match: 5. Germline CDR1 is SGHNT and CDR2 is YENEEA. The CDR3 region is CASSLGAGGLETQYF. As DNA, the CDR3 is TGTGCCAGCAGCTTAGGAGCGGGGGGCCTTGAGACCCAGTACTTC.

The chain couples TRBV5-5 to TRBJ2-1; 9 bases align to TRBD1. V trimming: 4 bases; J trimming: 4 bases; junction bases outside the gene matches: 9. Germline CDR1 SGHKS, CDR2 YYEKEE (reference sequence). This CDR3 is 16 amino acids long. The CDR3 DNA reads as TGTGCCAGCAGCGCCCGCTGGGGACAGGGTTACAATGAGCAGTTCTTC. Its protein product is CASSARWGQGYNEQFF.

The rearrangement links TRBV5-1 to TRBJ2-7; D may be TRBD2 (6 bases). CDR1 is SGHRS and CDR2 is YFSETQ in the germline V gene. Trimming took 0 bases from V and 1 from J, leaving 14 bases between them. The CDR3 length is 16 residues. The CDR3 region has the DNA TGCGCCAGCAGCTTGGCCCCGGGACTCCAATCCTACGAGCAGTACTTC. Amino acid sequence: CASSLAPGLQSYEQYF.

The chain couples TRBV18 to TRBJ1-2; TRBD1 aligns across 8 bases. This CDR3 comprises 15 residues. Trimming took 3 bases from V and 4 from J; bases not matched to a gene: 7. Germline V gives CDR1 KGHSH, CDR2 LQKENI. The CDR3: CASSPQGQGVYGYTF. In DNA, the CDR3 is TGTGCCAGCTCACCTCAAGGACAGGGAGTCTATGGCTACACCTTC.

This clone has a handful of counts. The V and J genes are TRBV7-8 and TRBJ1-2; 8 bases agree with TRBD1. J was trimmed by 5 bases and V by 1 base; bases with no gene match: 15. This CDR3 is 18 amino acids long. CDR1 and CDR2 (germline): SGHVS, FQNEAQ. The CDR3 nucleotides are TGTGCCAGCAGCTTAGGGGTCGGAGACAGGGGATCAAATTATGGCTACACCTTC. It yields the protein CASSLGVGDRGSNYGYTF.

V is TRBV5-4 and J is TRBJ2-7; 7 nucleotides match TRBD2. Germline values: CDR1 SGHNT, CDR2 YYREEE (reference sequence). The CDR3 is made up of 14 amino acids. Trimming took 3 bases from V and 6 from J; bases not matched to a gene: 9. For the CDR3, the DNA is TGTGCCAGCAGCTGGGAGGGCGGGAGTCGCGAGCAGTACTTC. This gives the protein CASSWEGGSREQYF.

The chain has TRBV15 and TRBJ2-6; D ambiguous. V lost 4 bases and J 1 base, leaving 8 bases between the germline ends. The germline V gene encodes CDR1 LNHNV and CDR2 YYDKDF (reference sequence). The CDR3 covers 15 residues. The CDR3 reads CATSTGGSGANVLTF. The CDR3 DNA reads TGTGCCACCAGCACAGGTGGGTCTGGGGCCAACGTCCTGACTTTC.

The chain joins TRBV11-2 to TRBJ1-2; TRBD1 might be the D (6 bases). The V gene's germline CDR1 is SGHAT and CDR2 FQNNGV. Trimming pared 1 base from V and 5 bases from J, leaving 8 bases between. The CDR3 sequence is 13 residues long. The CDR3 DNA follows: TGTGCCAGCAGCTTAGGAGGGGGTTATGGCTACACCTTC. Protein product: CASSLGGGYGYTF.

This clone was observed a handful of times. V is TRBV25-1 and J is TRBJ1-4, with 9 bases lining up with TRBD1. CDR1 MGHDK and CDR2 SYGVNS come from the germline V gene. V lost 5 bases to trimming and J lost 7 bases; unmatched junction nucleotides: 5. The CDR3 loop spans 14 amino acids. CDR3 DNA: TGTGCCAGCAGTCTACAGGGGGCTGGTGAAAAACTGTTTTTT. The encoded protein is CASSLQGAGEKLFF.

The CDR3 protein is CASSLRPTSSGTEAFF. The CDR3 DNA sequence: TGTGCCAGCAGCCTACGTCCCACCTCGAGTGGCACTGAAGCTTTCTTT. The J gene is TRBJ1-1, the V gene TRBV7-8, with D unresolved. Germline CDR1 is SGHVS and CDR2 is FQNEAQ. This CDR3 region has 16 residues. V was cut by 5 bases and J by 4 bases, with 20 bases left in between.

This clone was seen a few times. The chain is built from TRBV7-9 and TRBJ2-1; D ambiguous. Germline CDR1 is SEHNR and CDR2 is FQNEAQ (reference sequence). The CDR3 consists of 11 residues. The V end lost 5 bases, the J end lost 13 bases, and 12 bases lay between the germline ends. CDR3: CASSPLMRQFF. The CDR3 nucleotides read TGTGCCAGCAGCCCGCTTATGCGACAGTTCTTC. The full variable domain, completed using reference TRBV7-9 and TRBJ2-1, is DTGVSQNPRHKITKRGQNVTFRCDPISEHNRLYWYRQTLGQGPEFLTYFQNEAQLEKSRLLSDRFSAERPKGSFSTLEIQRTEQGDSAMYLCASSPLMRQFFGPGTRLTVL.

The V and J genes are TRBV20-1 and TRBJ1-1; no clear D gene. Germline assignment: CDR1 DFQATT and CDR2 SNEGSKA (reference sequence). V was pared by 8 bases and J by 6 bases, with 10 bases between. CDR3 size: 10 residues. The CDR3 loop is CSYSRAEAFF. The CDR3 DNA reads as TGCAGTTACTCCCGGGCTGAAGCTTTCTTT.

The chain couples TRBV5-1 to TRBJ1-1, with 9 bases identical to TRBD1. The CDR3 runs to 18 residues. The V gene end was trimmed by 1 base and the J gene end by 0 bases; junction bases not matched to a gene: 10. Looked up from germline, CDR1 is SGHRS and CDR2 is YFSETQ. CDR3 nucleotides: TGCGCCAGCAGCTTGATGACAGGGGGAGTAACCCTGAACACTGAAGCTTTCTTT. This translates into CASSLMTGGVTLNTEAFF.

CDR3 nucleotide sequence: TGTGCCAGCAGTGCCCAGAATACCGCAACTAATGAAAAACTGTTTTTT. This sequence encodes CASSAQNTATNEKLFF. The chain is built from TRBV6-1 and TRBJ1-4; D uncertain. CDR3 length equals 16 residues. Germline V CDR1 and CDR2: MNHNS, SASEGT. V lost 4 bases, J lost 0 bases, and 12 bases lay in between.

This clone was seen once. The genes are TRBV10-1 and TRBJ1-2; 8 bases agree with TRBD1. This CDR3 spans 14 amino acids. Germline values: CDR1 WNHNN, CDR2 SYGVQD (reference sequence). The junction had 5 bases not matched to a gene; V was cut back by 1 base and J by 7 bases. CDR3 loop: CASSEYQGAFGYTF. As DNA, the CDR3 is TGCGCCAGCAGTGAGTACCAGGGGGCGTTTGGCTACACCTTC.

The V call is TRBV27, the J call TRBJ2-1, with 7 bases that match TRBD2. In germline, CDR1 is MNHEY, CDR2 SMNVEV (reference sequence). J lost 3 bases, V lost 5 bases, and 7 bases had no gene match. CDR3 length: 15 residues. In nucleotides, the CDR3 is TGTGCCAGCAGTGCCCGCGGGACTATCTACAATGAGCAGTTCTTC. Protein product: CASSARGTIYNEQFF.

The genes are TRBV29-1 and TRBJ2-7; 11 bases are a match to TRBD2. The CDR3 consists of 15 residues. With V trimmed by 6 bases and J by 3 bases, 10 bases remained unmatched. Germline V gives CDR1 SQVTM, CDR2 ANQGSEA. Here the CDR3 DNA reads TGCAGCGTAGTTAGCGGGAGGGCTCCCTACTACGAGCAGTACTTC. It is translated as CSVVSGRAPYYEQYF.

The rearrangement uses TRBV5-4 and TRBJ1-1; TRBD1 matches 7 bases. The V segment lost 3 bases and the J segment 3 bases; nucleotides outside the gene matches: 5. The CDR3 runs 14 residues. Germline V CDR1 and CDR2: SGHNT, YYREEE (reference sequence). This CDR3 is CASSYDRVDTEAFF. The CDR3 DNA reads TGTGCCAGCAGCTATGACAGGGTAGACACTGAAGCTTTCTTT.

This chain links TRBV18 with TRBJ2-1, with TRBD2 identical over 8 bases. The CDR3 is 16 amino acids. J gave up 0 bases and V 2 bases, and 3 bases lay outside the gene matches. Germline CDR1 reads KGHSH; CDR2 reads LQKENI. The CDR3 loop reads CASSPISGSSYNEQFF. The CDR3 coding sequence is TGTGCCAGCTCACCAATCAGCGGGAGCTCCTACAATGAGCAGTTCTTC.

This sequence joins TRBV11-3 and TRBJ2-3; TRBD2 matches at 14 bases. The trim removed 5 bases at V and 3 bases at J, leaving 13 bases unmatched. Germline V gene data show CDR1 as SGHNT and CDR2 as YENEEA. The CDR3 loop spans 19 amino acids. The CDR3 reads CASSRGLAGVLAKTDTQYF. The CDR3 DNA reads TGTGCCAGCAGCCGGGGACTAGCGGGAGTGCTGGCCAAAACAGATACGCAGTATTTT.